This TCR beta chain was observed in a study of spatial heterogeneity in lung cancer. About the study: Detection consistently yielded more beta chains than alpha chains. Each unique TCR and UMI combination was seen more than ten times on average in raw reads.

The V end was cut by 3 bases, the J end by 7 bases, with 7 bases between. This CDR3 is built from 12 residues. In germline, CDR1 is KGHSH, CDR2 LQKENI. TCRdb passed the 5' RACE reads through MiXCR, listing each CDR3 protein once. The data contain roughly 5,400 distinct CDR3 sequences, roughly 35% of them singletons. Note on this clonotype: For a library built for alpha chains, this beta chain is a stray read; little rests on its size.

Time point in this sample: sample taken at primary tumor resection. From tumor, nontumor lung or frozen PBMC, whole RNA was taken unsorted for sequencing. The cohort: about 79 early-stage, untreated non-small cell lung cancer patients. The chain has TRBV18 and TRBJ2-1; D not certain. The sample here was PBMCs, taken at surgery. The sequence was collected from a female donor with early-stage non-small cell lung cancer. The CDR3: CASSPARNEQFF. CDR3 coding DNA: TGTGCCAGCTCACCGGCTAGAAATGAGCAGTTCTTC. The whole variable domain, remainder taken from reference TRBV18 and TRBJ2-1, is NAGVMQNPRHLVRRRGQEARLRCSPMKGHSHVYWYRQLPEEGLKFMVYLQKENIIDESGMPKERFSAEFPKEGPSILRIQQVVRGDSAAYFCASSPARNEQFFGPGTRLTVL.